This T cell receptor beta chain came from a study of blood T cell repertoires in COVID-19. The wider study: From the United States, Italy and Spain came samples of acute and convalescent COVID-19. PBMCs, B-cell-depleted T cells, or T cells provided the cDNA or gDNA that made up the material.

Per the original data handling: Amplification of reference gene primers provided the estimated nucleated cell counts. Clones were sequenced by immunoSEQ multiplex PCR, and TCRdb holds only the in-frame ones, with some missing. That table supplies the V and J calls and clone size; D and trimming were determined from the DNA. The table records about 58,000 clones, 88% of them present only once. Losses at the gene ends were 4 bases for V and 4 bases for J; bases not matched to a gene: 18. The CDR3 runs 19 residues. The germline V gene encodes CDR1 SNHLY and CDR2 FYNNEI. The chain employs TRBV2 and TRBJ2-1, with 8 bases fitting TRBD2. Input material: peripheral blood. This receptor was obtained from a woman aged 70-85 years with active COVID-19. For the CDR3, the DNA is TGTGCCAGCAGTGCGGGGGGGCTCCTACAAGAGACGTCGTACAATGAGCAGTTCTTC. Protein sequence: CASSAGGLLQETSYNEQFF.